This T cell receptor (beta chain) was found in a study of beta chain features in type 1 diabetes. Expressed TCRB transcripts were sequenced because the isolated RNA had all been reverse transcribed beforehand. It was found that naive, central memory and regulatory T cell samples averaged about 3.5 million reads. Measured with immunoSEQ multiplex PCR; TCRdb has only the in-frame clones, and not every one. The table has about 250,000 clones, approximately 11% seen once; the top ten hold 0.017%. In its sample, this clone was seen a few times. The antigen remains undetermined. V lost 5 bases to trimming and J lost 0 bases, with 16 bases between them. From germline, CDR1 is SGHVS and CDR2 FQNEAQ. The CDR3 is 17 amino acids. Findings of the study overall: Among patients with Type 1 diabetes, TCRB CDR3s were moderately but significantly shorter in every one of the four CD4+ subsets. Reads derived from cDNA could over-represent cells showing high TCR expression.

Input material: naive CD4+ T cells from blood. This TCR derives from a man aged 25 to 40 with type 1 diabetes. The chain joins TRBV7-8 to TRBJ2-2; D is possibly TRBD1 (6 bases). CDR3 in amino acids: CASSPHRDTTNTGELFF. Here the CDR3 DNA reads TGTGCCAGCAGCCCGCACAGGGACACCACGAACACCGGGGAGCTGTTTTTT.